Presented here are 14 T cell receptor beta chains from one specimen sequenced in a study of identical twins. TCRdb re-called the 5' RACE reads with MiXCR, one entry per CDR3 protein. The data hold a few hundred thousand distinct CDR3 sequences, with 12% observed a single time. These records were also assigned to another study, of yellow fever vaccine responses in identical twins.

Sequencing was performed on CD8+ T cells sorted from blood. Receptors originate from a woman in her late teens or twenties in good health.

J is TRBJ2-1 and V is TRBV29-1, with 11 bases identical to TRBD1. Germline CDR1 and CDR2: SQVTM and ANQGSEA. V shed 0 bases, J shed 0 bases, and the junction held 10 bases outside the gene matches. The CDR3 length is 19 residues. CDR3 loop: CSVEDSGQGETSSYNEQFF. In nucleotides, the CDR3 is TGCAGCGTTGAAGACTCGGGACAGGGGGAGACGAGCTCCTACAATGAGCAGTTCTTC.

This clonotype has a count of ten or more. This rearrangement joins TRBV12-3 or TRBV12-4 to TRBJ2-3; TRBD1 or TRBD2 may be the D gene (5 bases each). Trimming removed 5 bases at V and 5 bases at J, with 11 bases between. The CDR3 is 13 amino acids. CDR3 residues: CASSLLGVDTQYF. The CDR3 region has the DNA TGTGCCAGCAGTCTACTGGGGGTAGATACGCAGTATTTT.

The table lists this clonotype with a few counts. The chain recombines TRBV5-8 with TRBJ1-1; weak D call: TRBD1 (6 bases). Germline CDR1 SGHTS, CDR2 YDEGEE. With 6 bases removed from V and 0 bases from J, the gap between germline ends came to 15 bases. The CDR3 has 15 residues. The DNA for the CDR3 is TGTGCCAGCATCTTCAGGGACACCATGAACACTGAAGCTTTCTTT. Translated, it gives CASIFRDTMNTEAFF.

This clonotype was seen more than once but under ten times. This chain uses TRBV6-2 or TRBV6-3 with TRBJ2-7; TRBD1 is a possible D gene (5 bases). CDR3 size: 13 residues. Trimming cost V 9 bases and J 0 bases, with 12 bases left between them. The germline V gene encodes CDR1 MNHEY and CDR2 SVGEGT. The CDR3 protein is CASRVGDSYEQYF. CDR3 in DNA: TGTGCCAGTCGAGTAGGGGACTCCTACGAGCAGTACTTC.

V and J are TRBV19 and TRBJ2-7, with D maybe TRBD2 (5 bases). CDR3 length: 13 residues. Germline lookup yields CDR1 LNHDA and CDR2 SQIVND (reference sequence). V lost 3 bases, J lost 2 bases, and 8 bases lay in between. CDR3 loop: CASSIPGAYEQYF. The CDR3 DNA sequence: TGTGCCAGTAGTATCCCCGGGGCCTACGAGCAGTACTTC.

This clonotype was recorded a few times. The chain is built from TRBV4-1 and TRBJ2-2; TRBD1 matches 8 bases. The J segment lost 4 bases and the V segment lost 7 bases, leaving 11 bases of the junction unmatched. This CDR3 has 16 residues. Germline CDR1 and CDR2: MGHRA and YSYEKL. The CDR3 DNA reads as TGCGCCAGCACGGGACCCGGGACAGGTCCCACCGGGGAGCTGTTTTTT. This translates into CASTGPGTGPTGELFF.

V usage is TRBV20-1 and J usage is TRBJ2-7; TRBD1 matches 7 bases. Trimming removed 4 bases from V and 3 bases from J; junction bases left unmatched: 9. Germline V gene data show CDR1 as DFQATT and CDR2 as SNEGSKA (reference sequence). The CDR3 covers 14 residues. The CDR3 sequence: CSAKGQRSNYEQYV. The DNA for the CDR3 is TGCAGTGCTAAGGGACAGAGGAGCAACTACGAGCAGTACGTC.

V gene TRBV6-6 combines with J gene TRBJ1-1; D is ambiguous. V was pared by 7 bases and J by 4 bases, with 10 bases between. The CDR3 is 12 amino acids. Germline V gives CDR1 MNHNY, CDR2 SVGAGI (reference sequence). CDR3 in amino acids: CASKDTSTEAFF. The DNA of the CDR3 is TGTGCCAGCAAAGACACCTCCACTGAAGCTTTCTTT.

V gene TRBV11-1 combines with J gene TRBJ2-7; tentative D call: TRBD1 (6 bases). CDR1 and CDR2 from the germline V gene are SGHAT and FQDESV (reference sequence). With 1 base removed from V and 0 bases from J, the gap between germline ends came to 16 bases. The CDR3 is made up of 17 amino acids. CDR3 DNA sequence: TGTGCCAGCAGCTTAGTCGGGACAACTGTAAGCTCCTACGAGCAGTACTTC. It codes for CASSLVGTTVSSYEQYF.

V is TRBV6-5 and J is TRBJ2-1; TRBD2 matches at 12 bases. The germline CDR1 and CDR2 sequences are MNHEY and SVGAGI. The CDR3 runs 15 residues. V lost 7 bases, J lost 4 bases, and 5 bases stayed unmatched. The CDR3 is CASTPLAGGYNEQFF. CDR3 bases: TGTGCCAGCACCCCGCTAGCGGGGGGGTACAATGAGCAGTTCTTC.

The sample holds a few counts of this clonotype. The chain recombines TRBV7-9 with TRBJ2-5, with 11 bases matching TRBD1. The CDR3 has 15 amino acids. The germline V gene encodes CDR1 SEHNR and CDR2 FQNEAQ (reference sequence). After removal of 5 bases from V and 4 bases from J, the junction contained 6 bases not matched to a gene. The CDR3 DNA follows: TGTGCCAGCAGCCCAAGGGGACAGGGGGGAGAGACCCAGTACTTC. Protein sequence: CASSPRGQGGETQYF. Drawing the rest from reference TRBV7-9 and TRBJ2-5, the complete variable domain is DTGVSQNPRHKITKRGQNVTFRCDPISEHNRLYWYRQTLGQGPEFLTYFQNEAQLEKSRLLSDRFSAERPKGSFSTLEIQRTEQGDSAMYLCASSPRGQGGETQYFGPGTRLLVL.

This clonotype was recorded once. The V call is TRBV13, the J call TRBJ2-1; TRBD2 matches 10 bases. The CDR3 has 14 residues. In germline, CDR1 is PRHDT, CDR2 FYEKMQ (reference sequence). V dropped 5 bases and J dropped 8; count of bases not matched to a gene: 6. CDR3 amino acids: CASSLFSGRDEQFF. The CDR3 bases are TGTGCCAGCAGCCTTTTCAGCGGGAGGGATGAGCAGTTCTTC.

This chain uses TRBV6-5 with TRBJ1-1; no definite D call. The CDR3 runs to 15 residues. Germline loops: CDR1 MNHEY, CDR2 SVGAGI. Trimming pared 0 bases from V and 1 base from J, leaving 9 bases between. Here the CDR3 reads CASSYSGSANTEAFF. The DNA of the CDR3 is TGTGCCAGCAGTTACTCTGGGAGCGCGAACACTGAAGCTTTCTTT.

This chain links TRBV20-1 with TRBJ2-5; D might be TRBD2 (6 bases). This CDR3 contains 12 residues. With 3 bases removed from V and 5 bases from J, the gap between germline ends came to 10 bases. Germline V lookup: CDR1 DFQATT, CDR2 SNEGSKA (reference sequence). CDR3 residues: CSASASGETQYF. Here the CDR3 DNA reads TGCAGTGCTAGCGCGAGCGGGGAGACCCAGTACTTC.